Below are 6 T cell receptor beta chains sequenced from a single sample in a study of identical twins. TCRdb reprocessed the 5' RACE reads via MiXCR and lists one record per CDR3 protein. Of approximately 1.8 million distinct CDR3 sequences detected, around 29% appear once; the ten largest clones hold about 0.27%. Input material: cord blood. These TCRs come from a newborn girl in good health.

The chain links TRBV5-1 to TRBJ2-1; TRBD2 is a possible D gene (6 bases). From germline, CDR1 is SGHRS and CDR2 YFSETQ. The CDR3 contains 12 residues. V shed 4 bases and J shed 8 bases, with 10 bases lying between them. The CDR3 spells CASSKLADEQFF. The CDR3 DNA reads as TGCGCCAGCAGCAAACTAGCCGATGAGCAGTTCTTC.

The CDR3 sequence: CSAVPSSYEQYF. The CDR3, as DNA: TGCAGTGCTGTCCCAAGCTCCTACGAGCAGTACTTC. The V gene is TRBV20-1, the J gene TRBJ2-7; D unclear. The CDR3 is 12 amino acids. Germline loops: CDR1 DFQATT, CDR2 SNEGSKA (reference sequence). With 5 bases removed from V and 0 bases from J, the gap between germline ends came to 8 bases.

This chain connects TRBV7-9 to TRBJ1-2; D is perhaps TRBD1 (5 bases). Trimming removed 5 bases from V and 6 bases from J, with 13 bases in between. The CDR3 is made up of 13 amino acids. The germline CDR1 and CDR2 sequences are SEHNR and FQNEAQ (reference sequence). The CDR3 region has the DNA TGTGCCAGCAGCCCCAGGGAGGGGAATGGCTACACCTTC. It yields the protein CASSPREGNGYTF. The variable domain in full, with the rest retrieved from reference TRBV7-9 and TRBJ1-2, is DTGVSQNPRHKITKRGQNVTFRCDPISEHNRLYWYRQTLGQGPEFLTYFQNEAQLEKSRLLSDRFSAERPKGSFSTLEIQRTEQGDSAMYLCASSPREGNGYTFGSGTRLTVV.

The CDR3 region is CASTSLGRTTDQYF. CDR3 sequence (DNA): TGCGCCAGCACCTCCTTGGGCAGAACGACCGATCAGTACTTC. The chain links TRBV10-2 to TRBJ2-4; no clear D. Trimming cost V 7 bases and J 12 bases, with 22 bases left between them. Germline V gene sequence: CDR1 WSHSY, CDR2 SAAADI. CDR3 length: 14 amino acids.

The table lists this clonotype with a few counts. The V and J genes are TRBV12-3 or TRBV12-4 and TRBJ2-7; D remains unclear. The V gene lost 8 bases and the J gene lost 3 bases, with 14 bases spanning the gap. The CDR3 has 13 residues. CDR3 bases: TGTGCCAGCCGTCTCTCCAGAGGCTACGAGCAGTACTTC. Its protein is CASRLSRGYEQYF.

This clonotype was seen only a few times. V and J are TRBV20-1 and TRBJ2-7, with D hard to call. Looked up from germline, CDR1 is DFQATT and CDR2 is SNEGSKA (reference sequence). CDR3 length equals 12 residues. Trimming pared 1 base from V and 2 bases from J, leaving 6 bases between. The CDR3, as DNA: TGCAGTGCTAGAGGATACACCTACGAGCAGTACTTC. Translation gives CSARGYTYEQYF.